A selection of T cell receptor beta chains follows, all from one sample in a study of regulatory T cells in long-lasting Graves disease. TCRdb fed the multiplex PCR reads into MiXCR, producing one record per CDR3 protein. The sample includes more than 300,000 distinct CDR3 sequences, about 17% of them seen just once. The same data also contributed to another study, on T cells in Graves' hyperthyroidism and ophthalmopathy.

This specimen consisted of peripheral blood mononuclear cells (PBMCs), obtained at new diagnosis, from a patient treated with antithyroid drugs. Receptors originate from a young woman with Graves disease. Each CDR3 is given with its conserved first and last residue. D genes are given only for firm matches. Only part of the rows carry a size: once, few, many, or a class if the clone is expanded.

abundance	v_gene	d_gene	j_gene	CDR3nt	CDR3aa
few	TRBV7-8	-	TRBJ1-1	TGTGCCAGCACACTGGGGCCTCAGGGGAACACTGAAGCTTTCTTT	CASTLGPQGNTEAFF
many	TRBV7-8	TRBD2	TRBJ2-2	TGTGCCAGCAGCCCCAGACTACTAGCGGGAGTTGGGGAGCTGTTTTTT	CASSPRLLAGVGELFF
many	TRBV6-1	-	TRBJ1-2	TGTGCCGGCCGGGTCAACTATGGCTACACCTTC	CAGRVNYGYTF
few	TRBV6-5	-	TRBJ2-5	TGTGCCAGCAGTTCTCCCCCTGGGGGAGAGACCCAGTACTTC	CASSSPPGGETQYF
many	TRBV20-1	-	TRBJ1-5	TGCAGTGCTAGCTTAATCAGGCAGGGTCAGCCCCAGCATTTT	CSASLIRQGQPQHF
many	TRBV5-6	-	TRBJ2-7	TGTGCCAGCAGCCCCGGGGTGGACAGCCACGAGCAGTACTTC	CASSPGVDSHEQYF
few	TRBV4-2	-	TRBJ1-4	TGTGCCAGCAGCCAAGAAGGGTCGCGGGCTGAAAAACTGTTTTTT	CASSQEGSRAEKLFF
few	TRBV5-5	-	TRBJ1-5	TGTGCCAGCAGGCCGGCATTCAGCGGAGGCAATCAGCCCCAGCATTTT	CASRPAFSGGNQPQHF
-	TRBV10-3	-	TRBJ2-7	TGTGCCATCAGTGAGGAGGGGGTCCCCTCCTACGAGCAGTACTTC	CAISEEGVPSYEQYF
many	TRBV5-1	TRBD2	TRBJ2-7	TGCGCCAGCAGCGAGGAAAGCGGGATCTACGAGCAGTACTTC	CASSEESGIYEQYF